One sample yielded the 19 T cell receptor beta chains listed below, sequenced in a study of blood T cell repertoires in COVID-19. Produced via immunoSEQ multiplex PCR; TCRdb's table is partial and in-frame only. Of about 13,000 clones in the sample, 90% were seen once. The sequenced sample was peripheral blood. All receptors come from a human donor with active COVID-19. The donor label of this sample is uncertain.

V is TRBV28 and J is TRBJ1-2, with TRBD1 identical over 10 bases. CDR3 length: 12 residues. The germline CDR1 and CDR2 sequences are MDHEN and SYDVKM. V lost 10 bases and J lost 4; bases outside the gene matches: 3. The CDR3 DNA follows: TGTGCCACCCGGACAGGGGGCTATGGCTACACCTTC. Translating it yields CATRTGGYGYTF.

The chain recombines TRBV19 with TRBJ2-2; 11 bases line up with TRBD1. The germline CDR1 and CDR2 sequences are LNHDA and SQIVND (reference sequence). The CDR3 is 16 residues long. The ends lost 4 bases at V and 4 bases at J; junction bases unmatched: 5. CDR3 sequence (DNA): TGTGCCAGTAGTACGGGGACAGGGGGGTTCACCGGGGAGCTGTTTTTT. This encodes CASSTGTGGFTGELFF.

The J gene is TRBJ2-5, the V gene TRBV2; 9 bases align to TRBD2. The CDR3 totals 15 residues. Germline assignment: CDR1 SNHLY and CDR2 FYNNEI. With 7 bases clipped from V and 5 bases from J, the junction kept 11 bases outside the gene matches. Here the CDR3 reads CASKPGGGAQETQYF. Written as DNA, the CDR3 is TGTGCCAGCAAACCTGGCGGGGGGGCCCAGGAGACCCAGTACTTC.

The rearrangement uses TRBV19 and TRBJ1-5; 7 nucleotides align to TRBD1. The CDR3 extends over 13 amino acids. The V segment lost 4 bases and the J segment 4 bases; nucleotides outside the gene matches: 1. Germline V CDR1 and CDR2: LNHDA, SQIVND (reference sequence). CDR3 coding DNA: TGTGCCAGTAGTAGGGGACAGAATCAGCCCCAGCATTTT. Protein product: CASSRGQNQPQHF.

This clone was observed a few times. Compared with germline, one end of the junction differs, possibly owing to a read error. The chain is built from TRBV5-5 and TRBJ1-6; perhaps TRBD1 as D (6 bases). The CDR3 totals 16 residues. Germline V CDR1 and CDR2: SGHKS, YYEKEE (reference sequence). CDR3 bases: TGTGCCAGCAGTTTGGAAGGGGGATGGGCTAATTCACCCCTCCACTTT. Residues: CASSLEGGWANSPLHF.

V usage is TRBV2 and J usage is TRBJ2-1; 10 bases line up with TRBD2. Germline V CDR1 and CDR2: SNHLY, FYNNEI. The V and J ends lost 1 base and 16 bases, in that order; junction bases with no gene match: 4. CDR3 size: 12 residues. This CDR3 reads CASSEVAGGGFF. The CDR3 coding sequence is TGTGCCAGCAGTGAAGTAGCGGGGGGCGGATTCTTC.

The chain uses TRBV24-1 and TRBJ1-5; D gene uncertain. CDR3 length: 15 residues. CDR1 and CDR2 from the germline V gene are KGHDR and SFDVKD. V lost 10 bases and J lost 0, with 15 bases in between. The CDR3 DNA sequence: TGTGCCACTTCCCCCGGGGAGTATAGCAATCAGCCCCAGCATTTT. Protein: CATSPGEYSNQPQHF.

The chain combines TRBV5-6 with TRBJ2-7; 8 positions match TRBD2. V lost 4 bases to trimming and J lost 3 bases; unmatched junction nucleotides: 9. The CDR3 spans 15 residues. Germline V gene sequence: CDR1 SGHDT, CDR2 YYEEEE. Written as DNA, the CDR3 is TGTGCCAGCAGCCCCCAGCGGGGGACTTTCTACGAGCAGTACTTC. Protein: CASSPQRGTFYEQYF.

The J gene is TRBJ1-6, the V gene TRBV7-2; D possibly corresponds to TRBD1 (6 bases). Germline values: CDR1 SGHTA, CDR2 FQGNSA. The V and J ends lost 2 bases and 5 bases respectively, with 10 bases between them. The CDR3 extends over 15 amino acids. CDR3 nucleotide sequence: TGTGCCAGCAGCTTATTCGGACAGAATAATTCACCCCTCCACTTT. It encodes CASSLFGQNNSPLHF. Variable domain in full (rest from reference TRBV7-2 and TRBJ1-6): GAGVSQSPSNKVTEKGKDVELRCDPISGHTALYWYRQSLGQGLEFLIYFQGNSAPDKSGLPSDRFSAERTGGSVSTLTIQRTQQEDSAVYLCASSLFGQNNSPLHFGNGTRLTVT.

There are a few counts of this clone. The chain is built from TRBV19 and TRBJ2-1; 9 positions agree with TRBD1. Trimming removed 6 bases from V and 2 bases from J; junction bases left unmatched: 8. Germline lookup yields CDR1 LNHDA and CDR2 SQIVND (reference sequence). The CDR3 sequence is 16 residues long. The CDR3 region has the DNA TGTGCCAGTAGAAGACAGGGGGGGATGCCCTACAATGAGCAGTTCTTC. This translates into CASRRQGGMPYNEQFF.

This chain uses TRBV4-3 with TRBJ1-1; TRBD1 matches at 7 bases. V lost 0 bases to trimming and J lost 2 bases; unmatched junction nucleotides: 3. The germline gives CDR1 LGHNA, CDR2 YSLEER. The CDR3 runs to 15 residues. The CDR3 region is CASSQEGQLNTEAFF. DNA of the CDR3: TGCGCCAGCAGCCAAGAGGGACAGCTTAACACTGAAGCTTTCTTT.

This clone was seen just once. The V gene is TRBV4-2, the J gene TRBJ2-3; possibly TRBD1 for D (7 bases). Germline V lookup: CDR1 LGHNA, CDR2 YNFKEQ. This CDR3 is built from 15 residues. V shed 0 bases and J shed 1 base, with 8 bases lying between them. The chain's CDR3 is CASSQDRGGTDTQYF. The CDR3 nucleotides read TGTGCCAGCAGCCAAGACAGGGGGGGCACAGATACGCAGTATTTT.

This rearrangement joins TRBV6-5 to TRBJ2-3, with D possibly matching TRBD2 (5 bases). The V and J ends lost 6 bases and 5 bases respectively, with 18 bases between them. Germline loops: CDR1 MNHEY, CDR2 SVGAGI. The CDR3 sequence is 15 residues long. The CDR3 protein is CASSSGSFWVDTQYF. CDR3 DNA sequence: TGTGCCAGCAGCTCGGGATCCTTCTGGGTAGATACGCAGTATTTT.

The chain joins TRBV27 to TRBJ1-6, with no clear D. The CDR3 spans 14 residues. V lost 6 bases to trimming and J lost 5 bases, with 11 bases between them. In germline, CDR1 is MNHEY, CDR2 SMNVEV (reference sequence). CDR3 DNA: TGTGCCAGCAGCCACACCCACGATAATTCACCCCTCCACTTT. Its translation is CASSHTHDNSPLHF.

J is TRBJ2-7 and V is TRBV4-1; 12 bases are shared with TRBD2. Germline lookup yields CDR1 MGHRA and CDR2 YSYEKL. The CDR3 extends over 16 amino acids. After removal of 0 bases from V and 3 bases from J, the junction contained 3 bases not matched to a gene. CDR3 DNA sequence: TGCGCCAGCAGCCAAGAGTCGACTAGCGGGGGCTACGAGCAGTACTTC. It is translated as CASSQESTSGGYEQYF.

The chain couples TRBV4-3 to TRBJ1-5, with TRBD1 matching over 7 bases. Per the germline V gene, CDR1 is LGHNA and CDR2 is YSLEER. CDR3 length equals 16 residues. Trimming at V came to 2 bases and at J to 4 bases, leaving 8 bases not matched to a gene. CDR3 loop: CASSQNLGQANQPQHF. CDR3 DNA sequence: TGCGCCAGCAGCCAAAATCTCGGACAGGCGAATCAGCCCCAGCATTTT.

DNA of the CDR3: TGTGCCAGCAGCCCGGGACTAGCGGGGGCCTCCGGGGGCAATGAGCAGTTCTTC. Residues: CASSPGLAGASGGNEQFF. The chain has TRBV7-6 and TRBJ2-1; 14 nucleotides line up with TRBD2. Germline-derived CDR1 and CDR2 are SGHVS and FNYEAQ. This CDR3 spans 18 amino acids. The V gene end was trimmed by 5 bases and the J gene end by 6 bases; junction bases not matched to a gene: 12.

The chain combines TRBV4-3 with TRBJ2-3; D unresolved. Per the germline V gene, CDR1 is LGHNA and CDR2 is YSLEER. The CDR3 contains 15 residues. Trimming left V 1 base short and J 0 bases short, with 8 bases between. The CDR3 loop reads CASSQGGTSTDTQYF. Here the CDR3 DNA reads TGCGCCAGCAGCCAAGGCGGTACTAGCACAGATACGCAGTATTTT.

The J gene is TRBJ1-4, the V gene TRBV11-2; 7 bases are shared with TRBD1. After removal of 7 bases from V and 5 bases from J, the junction contained 7 bases not matched to a gene. Per the germline V gene, CDR1 is SGHAT and CDR2 is FQNNGV. This CDR3 is 14 amino acids long. The CDR3 here is CASTRTGANEKLFF. The CDR3 region has the DNA TGTGCCAGCACCCGGACAGGCGCGAATGAAAAACTGTTTTTT.